This passage covers 26 T cell receptor beta chains from one sample sequenced in a study of T cells after posttransplantation cyclophosphamide. TCRdb's table, derived via immunoSEQ multiplex PCR, lists solely in-frame clones and lacks some. This table has over 3,000 clones, roughly 70% appearing once. The sample was memory CD8+ T cells sorted from blood. The receptor source for this set is a man aged 50 or older.

V gene TRBV27 combines with J gene TRBJ2-1, with 7 bases matching TRBD2. This CDR3 contains 14 residues. The J segment lost 6 bases and the V segment lost 3 bases, leaving 5 bases of the junction unmatched. Per germline, CDR1 MNHEY and CDR2 SMNVEV (reference sequence). CDR3 nucleotides: TGTGCCAGCAGTTTGGGCCTAGCGGCCAATGAGCAGTTCTTC. Amino acid sequence: CASSLGLAANEQFF.

The sample holds a few counts of this clone. CDR3 nucleotide sequence: TGTGCCATCACGGCTAGCGGGAGGGGCACAGATACGCAGTATTTT. It translates to CAITASGRGTDTQYF. The chain employs TRBV10-3 and TRBJ2-3; 12 nucleotides line up with TRBD2. Germline V gene sequence: CDR1 ENHRY, CDR2 SYGVKD. The CDR3 is made up of 15 amino acids. Unmatched junction bases numbered 3, after V lost 7 bases and J lost 1 base.

The chain carries TRBV6-1 and TRBJ2-7; D is unclear. Germline V gene lookup returns CDR1 MNHNS and CDR2 SASEGT. Trimming shortened V by 8 bases and J by 5 bases, and 13 bases separated the two germline ends. The CDR3 is made up of 12 amino acids. CDR3 in amino acids: CASEERAHEQYF. CDR3 sequence (DNA): TGTGCCAGCGAAGAGCGAGCCCACGAGCAGTACTTC.

In this sample, this clone turned up a few times. The chain employs TRBV28 and TRBJ2-1, with TRBD2 matching over 8 bases. CDR1 and CDR2 (germline): MDHEN, SYDVKM. There are 15 residues in the CDR3. V dropped 6 bases and J dropped 5; count of bases not matched to a gene: 9. The CDR3 coding sequence is TGTGCCAGCAGCCCTCGGGGGGGGGCCCACAATGAGCAGTTCTTC. Residues: CASSPRGGAHNEQFF. The full variable domain, its missing parts supplied by reference TRBV28 and TRBJ2-1, is DVKVTQSSRYLVKRTGEKVFLECVQDMDHENMFWYRQDPGLGLRLIYFSYDVKMKEKGDIPEGYSVSREKKERFSLILESASTNQTSMYLCASSPRGGAHNEQFFGPGTRLTVL.

The J gene is TRBJ1-2, the V gene TRBV4-1; D is uncertain. The CDR3 sequence is 16 residues long. Germline V CDR1 and CDR2: MGHRA, YSYEKL. V was clipped by 0 bases and J by 1 base, with 12 bases between them. The CDR3 reads CASSQEVGGINYGYTF. The CDR3 DNA follows: TGCGCCAGCAGCCAAGAAGTAGGAGGAATTAACTATGGCTACACCTTC.

V and J are TRBV9 and TRBJ2-7, with D perhaps TRBD1 (5 bases). Trimming pared 3 bases from V and 6 bases from J, leaving 10 bases between. The CDR3 is 12 residues long. Per germline, CDR1 SGDLS and CDR2 YYNGEE. The CDR3 DNA is TGTGCCAGCAGCGCCCAGGGTTTCGAGCAGTACTTC. Translating it yields CASSAQGFEQYF.

The V call is TRBV5-6, the J call TRBJ1-2, with D possibly being TRBD1 (5 bases). The CDR3 is 15 residues long. The V end lost 4 bases, the J end lost 6 bases, and 19 bases lay between the germline ends. Germline CDR1 reads SGHDT; CDR2 reads YYEEEE. The DNA for the CDR3 is TGTGCCAGCAGCGGAACGCCGACAACAGGCGATGGCTACACCTTC. Translation gives CASSGTPTTGDGYTF.

The rearrangement joins TRBV30 to TRBJ2-7; 7 nucleotides align to TRBD2. The V and J ends lost 3 bases and 5 bases, in that order; junction bases with no gene match: 7. The CDR3 runs to 13 residues. The germline V gene has CDR1 GTSNPN and CDR2 SVGIG (reference sequence). CDR3 sequence reads: CAWRPGGPDEQYF. The CDR3 DNA follows: TGTGCCTGGAGGCCGGGGGGTCCCGACGAGCAGTACTTC.

The rearrangement joins TRBV6-1 to TRBJ2-7; a possible D gene is TRBD2 (6 bases). The germline V gene has CDR1 MNHNS and CDR2 SASEGT. This CDR3 region has 12 residues. The V gene lost 6 bases and the J gene lost 4 bases, with 10 bases spanning the gap. CDR3 DNA: TGTGCCAGCAGAGATGCGGGGTACGAGCAGTACTTC. It translates to CASRDAGYEQYF.

The CDR3: CAISSSQRGGADNEQFF. CDR3 sequence (DNA): TGTGCCATCAGTTCCTCCCAGCGCGGGGGGGCGGACAATGAGCAGTTCTTC. The chain has TRBV10-3 and TRBJ2-1, with 9 bases fitting TRBD2. V gave up 5 bases and J gave up 5 bases; unmatched junction bases: 13. There are 17 residues in the CDR3. Germline CDR1 is ENHRY and CDR2 is SYGVKD.

This chain links TRBV28 with TRBJ2-1; D perhaps matches TRBD2 (7 bases). V lost 1 base to trimming and J lost 9 bases, with 34 bases between them. Germline CDR1 reads MDHEN; CDR2 reads SYDVKM. This CDR3 contains 21 residues. The CDR3 DNA reads as TGTGCCAGCAGTTTATACGTGGAGGTAGAAGCCGGGGGGCCCCCCCGGGGTGAGCAGTTCTTC. It specifies CASSLYVEVEAGGPPRGEQFF.

The rearrangement links TRBV4-3 to TRBJ1-2, with D hard to call. From germline, CDR1 is LGHNA and CDR2 YSLEER. The CDR3 contains 16 residues. Trimming left V 2 bases short and J 3 bases short, with 16 bases between. CDR3 DNA: TGCGCCAGCAGCCAACACATCCGGGAGCATCACTATGGCTACACCTTC. Translating it yields CASSQHIREHHYGYTF.

This rearrangement joins TRBV19 to TRBJ2-6; D uncertain. Trimming removed 3 bases from V and 0 bases from J, with 6 bases in between. This CDR3 spans 15 amino acids. Per the germline V gene, CDR1 is LNHDA and CDR2 is SQIVND (reference sequence). The CDR3 DNA is TGTGCCAGTAGTATTTGGAGCTCTGGGGCCAACGTCCTGACTTTC. It translates to CASSIWSSGANVLTF.

The chain carries TRBV29-1 and TRBJ2-1; 11 positions match TRBD2. V dropped 1 base and J dropped 7; count of bases not matched to a gene: 3. This CDR3 contains 14 residues. Per germline, CDR1 SQVTM and CDR2 ANQGSEA. This chain's CDR3 is CSVEVAGGGNEQFF. In nucleotides, the CDR3 is TGCAGCGTTGAAGTAGCGGGAGGGGGGAATGAGCAGTTCTTC.

V usage is TRBV6-5 and J usage is TRBJ1-1; D gene uncertain. Germline CDR1 and CDR2: MNHEY and SVGAGI. Trimming took off 4 bases at V and 5 bases at J, with 20 bases between the two ends. The CDR3 length is 16 residues. The CDR3: CASSFSSMGGRTEAFF. The CDR3 coding sequence is TGTGCCAGCAGTTTCTCCTCCATGGGAGGGAGGACTGAAGCTTTCTTT.

In nucleotides, the CDR3 is TGCGCCAGCAGCCCGACACAGCGGACAGGGAGCACCGGGGAGCTGTTTTTT. It specifies CASSPTQRTGSTGELFF. V is TRBV4-1 and J is TRBJ2-2; 8 bases map to TRBD1. V lost 4 bases, J lost 4 bases, and 11 bases stayed unmatched. Germline lookup yields CDR1 MGHRA and CDR2 YSYEKL. The CDR3 has 17 residues.

This clone has more than one count but fewer than ten. V gene TRBV4-2 combines with J gene TRBJ1-1; D may be TRBD1 (5 bases). This CDR3 spans 13 amino acids. Looked up from germline, CDR1 is LGHNA and CDR2 is YNFKEQ. The V gene lost 4 bases and the J gene lost 6 bases, with 12 bases spanning the gap. CDR3 sequence reads: CASSPHRQPEAFF. The CDR3, as DNA: TGTGCCAGCAGCCCACATAGACAGCCTGAAGCTTTCTTT.

The J gene is TRBJ2-3, the V gene TRBV7-8; TRBD2 aligns across 8 bases. With 2 bases clipped from V and 5 bases from J, the junction kept 15 bases outside the gene matches. The CDR3 spans 18 residues. Germline loops: CDR1 SGHVS, CDR2 FQNEAQ. The CDR3, as DNA: TGTGCCAGCAGCTTACCCCTGGGGCGGGAGGTGGGGAGAGATACGCAGTATTTT. Protein: CASSLPLGREVGRDTQYF. Full variable domain (rest looked up from reference TRBV7-8 and TRBJ2-3): GAGVSQSPRYKVAKRGQDVALRCDPISGHVSLFWYQQALGQGPEFLTYFQNEAQLDKSGLPSDRFFAERPEGSVSTLKIQRTQQEDSAVYLCASSLPLGREVGRDTQYFGPGTRLTVL.

J is TRBJ2-7 and V is TRBV9; the D gene is possibly TRBD2 (6 bases). The CDR3 is 13 amino acids. The V end was cut by 4 bases, the J end by 3 bases, with 11 bases between. Germline V lookup: CDR1 SGDLS, CDR2 YYNGEE. The CDR3 loop is CASSPGTGYEQYF. The CDR3 coding sequence is TGTGCCAGCAGCCCCGGGACTGGCTACGAGCAGTACTTC.

This chain links TRBV19 with TRBJ1-1; D is uncertain. Germline V gene data show CDR1 as LNHDA and CDR2 as SQIVND (reference sequence). The CDR3 runs 13 residues. V lost 11 bases and J lost 2, with 15 bases in between. CDR3 sequence (DNA): TGTGCCGCAGCATGGAGGGTAAACACTGAAGCTTTCTTT. Its translation is CAAAWRVNTEAFF. Drawing the rest from reference TRBV19 and TRBJ1-1, the complete variable domain is DGGITQSPKYLFRKEGQNVTLSCEQNLNHDAMYWYRQDPGQGLRLIYYSQIVNDFQKGDIAEGYSVSREKKESFPLTVTSAQKNPTAFYLCAAAWRVNTEAFFGQGTRLTVV.

The chain carries TRBV30 and TRBJ2-1, with 8 bases identical to TRBD2. The V and J ends lost 2 bases and 4 bases, in that order; junction bases with no gene match: 7. The CDR3 length is 15 residues. Germline assignment: CDR1 GTSNPN and CDR2 SVGIG (reference sequence). CDR3 DNA sequence: TGTGCCTGGAGTTTTCGGGAGGGTTTTTACAATGAGCAGTTCTTC. It is translated as CAWSFREGFYNEQFF.

The J gene is TRBJ2-7, the V gene TRBV6-5, with D uncertain. There are 13 residues in the CDR3. Trimming left V 5 bases short and J 3 bases short, with 11 bases between. Germline-derived CDR1 and CDR2 are MNHEY and SVGAGI. CDR3 in amino acids: CASSMTPYYEQYF. CDR3 bases: TGTGCCAGCAGTATGACACCCTACTACGAGCAGTACTTC.

This clone is deemed large. The rearrangement uses TRBV4-1 and TRBJ1-1; D ambiguous. This CDR3 is built from 14 residues. The V gene lost 6 bases and the J gene lost 8 bases, with 19 bases spanning the gap. CDR1 is MGHRA and CDR2 is YSYEKL in the germline V gene. Written as DNA, the CDR3 is TGCGCCAGCAGTTATGTCGGAGTGCCCCCCGAAGCTTTCTTT. Protein product: CASSYVGVPPEAFF.

The chain uses TRBV11-1 and TRBJ2-5; 7 bases fit TRBD1. The V segment lost 2 bases and the J segment 3 bases; nucleotides outside the gene matches: 3. The CDR3 extends over 14 amino acids. Germline V lookup: CDR1 SGHAT, CDR2 FQDESV (reference sequence). The CDR3 loop reads CASSLRTGKETQYF. CDR3 sequence (DNA): TGTGCCAGCAGCTTAAGGACAGGCAAAGAGACCCAGTACTTC.

The V gene is TRBV7-9, the J gene TRBJ1-2; no clear D. The CDR3 consists of 12 residues. Germline CDR1 reads SEHNR; CDR2 reads FQNEAQ (reference sequence). V lost 3 bases, J lost 5 bases, and 7 bases lay in between. CDR3 bases: TGTGCCAGCAGCTTCATAGTTTATGGCTACACCTTC. It codes for CASSFIVYGYTF.

The genes are TRBV28 and TRBJ2-1, with 10 bases that match TRBD2. The V gene's germline CDR1 is MDHEN and CDR2 SYDVKM. The trim removed 8 bases at V and 5 bases at J, leaving 6 bases unmatched. This CDR3 has 14 residues. As DNA, the CDR3 is TGTGCCAGCGGCCCTAGCGGGAGTAACAATGAGCAGTTCTTC. As protein: CASGPSGSNNEQFF.